Below, 10 T cell receptor beta chains from the same sample are listed, as sequenced in a study of beta chain features in type 1 diabetes. Overall study findings and caveats: Across all four CD4+ subsets, people with type 1 diabetes showed modestly shorter TCRB CDR3s.

Expressed TCRB transcripts were sequenced, since all the RNA that had been isolated was reverse transcribed. The data were produced by immunoSEQ multiplex PCR, yet TCRdb's version contains in-frame clones alone and is incomplete. The data hold hundreds of thousands of clones, with under 13% observed a single time. For these TCRs, the target antigens are not known. The specimen was naive CD4+ T cells from blood. The receptor source for this set is a man aged 25-45 years with type 1 diabetes.

This clone was recorded a few times. Additional DNA sequences in this sample encode the identical CDR3. V and J are TRBV5-1 and TRBJ1-1, with D possibly matching TRBD1 (5 bases). CDR1 and CDR2 from the germline V gene are SGHRS and YFSETQ. This CDR3 has 13 residues. V dropped 1 base and J dropped 5 bases, with 9 bases sitting between them. CDR3 region: CASSLTGGTEAFF. CDR3 nucleotide sequence: TGCGCCAGCAGCTTGACGGGGGGTACTGAAGCTTTCTTT.

This clone has just a few counts. The rearrangement uses TRBV18 and TRBJ2-7, with D maybe TRBD2 (5 bases). The V and J ends lost 2 bases and 3 bases respectively, with 8 bases between them. This CDR3 spans 13 amino acids. Germline CDR1 and CDR2: KGHSH and LQKENI. The chain's CDR3 is CASSPRRDYEQYF. CDR3 nucleotide sequence: TGTGCCAGCTCACCAAGACGGGACTACGAGCAGTACTTC.

The rearrangement uses TRBV7-2 and TRBJ2-2; maybe TRBD1 (5 bases). Trimming cost V 5 bases and J 1 base, with 11 bases left between them. Germline CDR1 is SGHTA and CDR2 is FQGNSA. This CDR3 is built from 15 residues. The CDR3 DNA follows: TGTGCCAGCAGCCTAAGAACAGGGAACACCGGGGAGCTGTTTTTT. The encoded protein is CASSLRTGNTGELFF.

This clone has a handful of counts. V usage is TRBV13 and J usage is TRBJ2-7; the match to TRBD1 covers 7 bases. The CDR3 is 15 residues long. The V segment lost 5 bases and the J segment 2 bases; nucleotides outside the gene matches: 9. Germline CDR1 reads PRHDT; CDR2 reads FYEKMQ (reference sequence). CDR3 DNA: TGTGCCAGCAGCACCCCGAGACAGGGCACCTACGAGCAGTACTTC. Translated: CASSTPRQGTYEQYF.

This clone was observed a handful of times. The chain has TRBV23-1 and TRBJ1-5, with 10 bases matching TRBD1. TRBV23-1 is an ORF, and what it does is uncertain. The CDR3 runs to 21 residues. V was pared by 0 bases and J by 0 bases, with 14 bases of the junction left unmatched. In DNA form, the CDR3 reads TGCGCCAGCAGTCAATCCGATGGGGGACAGGGGAAAGTGCTTAGCAATCAGCCCCAGCATTTT. Translating gives CASSQSDGGQGKVLSNQPQHF.

This chain connects TRBV7-8 to TRBJ1-5; D gene ambiguous. Deletions cut 5 bases from V and 5 bases from J, with 16 bases between. The germline CDR1 and CDR2 sequences are SGHVS and FQNEAQ. The CDR3 is 15 amino acids. The CDR3 coding sequence is TGTGCCAGCAGCCTCCGGGGTCACAGCGATCAGCCCCAGCATTTT. This codes for CASSLRGHSDQPQHF.

The chain carries TRBV4-3 and TRBJ1-2; TRBD1 matches 9 bases. Trimming took 0 bases from V and 3 from J; bases not matched to a gene: 5. This CDR3 is 16 amino acids long. Germline V CDR1 and CDR2: LGHNA, YSLEER. The CDR3 region is CASSQDPQGAYYGYTF. CDR3 sequence (DNA): TGCGCCAGCAGCCAAGATCCACAGGGGGCATACTATGGCTACACCTTC.

The rearrangement joins TRBV5-4 to TRBJ1-1; D is undetermined. Germline assignment: CDR1 SGHNT and CDR2 YYREEE (reference sequence). V was cut by 3 bases and J by 7 bases, with 13 bases left in between. The CDR3 is 13 amino acids. CDR3 bases: TGTGCCAGCAGCTGGGCGTTAAGTGGTGAAGCTTTCTTT. Translation: CASSWALSGEAFF.

The chain combines TRBV18 with TRBJ2-7; 7 positions match TRBD1. V lost 5 bases and J lost 5; bases outside the gene matches: 6. The CDR3 contains 13 residues. Germline V lookup: CDR1 KGHSH, CDR2 LQKENI. In nucleotides, the CDR3 is TGTGCCAGCTCAGACAGGGTAATAGACGAGCAGTACTTC. Residues: CASSDRVIDEQYF. The whole variable domain, remainder taken from reference TRBV18 and TRBJ2-7, is NAGVMQNPRHLVRRRGQEARLRCSPMKGHSHVYWYRQLPEEGLKFMVYLQKENIIDESGMPKERFSAEFPKEGPSILRIQQVVRGDSAAYFCASSDRVIDEQYFGPGTRLTVT.

Only a few counts were recorded for this clone. The CDR3 DNA is TGTGCCAGCAGTGAACAGGGAGGGAATGAGCAGTTCTTC. This encodes CASSEQGGNEQFF. The V gene is TRBV2, the J gene TRBJ2-1; 7 nucleotides line up with TRBD2. The CDR3 is 13 amino acids. Germline V lookup: CDR1 SNHLY, CDR2 FYNNEI. Trimming at V came to 2 bases and at J to 7 bases, leaving 2 bases not matched to a gene.